Listed below are T cell receptor beta chains from one sample, sequenced in a study of neurological immune-mediated disorders. MiXCR, run by TCRdb on the 5' RACE reads, gives a single entry per CDR3 protein. This table holds tens of thousands of distinct CDR3 sequences, more than 9.5% found once. Specimen: PBMCs. These TCRs come from a man aged 25-45 years in good health. Each CDR3 is given without its conserved first and last residue. The order of the fields is CDR3 protein, clone size, CDR3 length, V gene. Size is omitted from some rows. Given values are once, few, many or a class for expanded clones.

ASSKGDGSRLAGGLDEQF	many	18	TRBV21-1
ASSSGPGTGELF	many	12	TRBV5-1
ASSFNRVDTGELF	many	13	TRBV5-1
ASSFSADNEQF	many	11	TRBV5-1
SAREREYEQY	many	10	TRBV20-1
SASPLRQYTHNEQF	many	14	TRBV20-1
ASSAPGQGASTNEKLF	many	16	TRBV7-6
ASNLGLAGGNEQF	many	13	TRBV7-2
ASSFKEPNTGELF	many	13	TRBV28
ASSPSTGSEQY	many	11	TRBV27
SARDTRTSGSKNEQF	many	15	TRBV20-1
ASRQPGKGAYEQY	.	13	TRBV27
ASSLVGGRAGETQY	many	14	TRBV7-2
ASSADREYTGELF	many	13	TRBV5-4
ASSQTSGRYSYNEQF	many	15	TRBV7-2
ASSPGIYTGELF	many	12	TRBV27
ASSQAETSPFY	many	11	TRBV14
ASSSGTGRNSPLH	.	13	TRBV7-3
ASSTDRSNEKLF	many	12	TRBV5-1
ASSFSGGEKETQY	many	13	TRBV5-1
ASSSRQAGELF	many	11	TRBV5-1
VLLGGRNTGELF	.	12	TRBV29-1
ASSFRGGLAGVYEQY	many	15	TRBV7-6
ASSPLAGAYNEQF	many	13	TRBV12-3/TRBV12-4
ASTGDNQPQH	many	10	TRBV6-1
ASSARGRVGTEAF	many	13	TRBV12-3/TRBV12-4
ASRSGTGPNTEAF	many	13	TRBV5-1
ASSQVQLKETQY	many	12	TRBV14
AISGVSSGSRGGELF	many	15	TRBV10-3
SARRIMNTEAF	many	11	TRBV29-1
ASSTRTAATDTQY	many	13	TRBV5-1
ASSESTDYNEQF	many	12	TRBV10-1
ASSLPWWAVQF	many	11	TRBV5-1
ASSFMAVNPGSPGELF	once	16	TRBV27
ASSSADTGPDEAF	many	13	TRBV28
ASMRGRNEQF	.	10	TRBV25-1
ASSPDFWPIFLAKNIQY	many	17	TRBV4-3
ASRMGTGGEQY	many	11	TRBV5-1
SATGQDNQPQH	many	11	TRBV20-1
ASSALTGTLTEQY	many	13	TRBV27
ASSQDPLVGEQY	many	12	TRBV4-2
ASSSQLLNNEQF	many	12	TRBV7-2
SASRGSYEQY	many	10	TRBV20-1